The 30 T cell receptor beta chains below come from one sample, sequenced in a study of blood T cells in healthy people across ages. Combining a sample-barcoded 5' primer with a J-beta primer mix, a second PCR ran for 7 to 11 cycles. Each CDR3 protein is one row after TCRdb ran MiXCR on the 5' RACE reads. The repertoire includes over 600,000 distinct CDR3 sequences, roughly 46% of them detected once, and 15% to 20% sits in the top ten. The sequenced sample was blood. The receptors stem from a man aged 80 or over in good health.

This clonotype was observed a few times. The V gene is TRBV5-1, the J gene TRBJ1-5, with D possibly TRBD1 on 5 matching bases. The V and J ends lost 0 bases and 0 bases respectively, with 7 bases between them. Germline CDR1 SGHRS, CDR2 YFSETQ. The CDR3 is 15 residues long. CDR3 sequence reads: CASSLDGGSNQPQHF. As DNA, the CDR3 is TGCGCCAGCAGCTTGGATGGGGGTAGCAATCAGCCCCAGCATTTT.

This clonotype has more than one count but fewer than ten. V usage is TRBV4-3 and J usage is TRBJ2-3, with D perhaps matching TRBD1 (6 bases). This CDR3 spans 14 amino acids. Germline-derived CDR1 and CDR2 are LGHNA and YSLEER. The V end lost 1 base, the J end lost 4 bases, and 9 bases lay between the germline ends. Written as DNA, the CDR3 is TGCGCCAGCAGCCAAGGGGCAGGGGCAGATACGCAGTATTTT. Amino acids: CASSQGAGADTQYF.

J is TRBJ2-5 and V is TRBV5-4; D gene unclear. The J call may be faulty, since TRBJ2-7 better matches the DNA end. Germline-derived CDR1 and CDR2 are SGHNT and YYREEE (reference sequence). The CDR3 sequence is 12 residues long. CDR3 bases: TGTGCCAGCAGTACCGACTTCTACGAGCAGTACTTC. This translates into CASSTDFYEQYF.

The chain is built from TRBV7-2 and TRBJ2-3; D is uncertain. The CDR3 totals 13 residues. The V end lost 5 bases, the J end lost 0 bases, and 6 bases lay between the germline ends. The V gene's germline CDR1 is SGHTA and CDR2 FQGNSA. This CDR3 reads CASSIESTDTQYF. The DNA for the CDR3 is TGTGCCAGCAGCATCGAAAGCACAGATACGCAGTATTTT.

V is TRBV7-9 and J is TRBJ2-7; the D is unclear. Germline CDR1 reads SEHNR; CDR2 reads FQNEAQ (reference sequence). This CDR3 region has 16 residues. The V end was cut by 1 base, the J end by 0 bases, with 13 bases between. DNA of the CDR3: TGTGCCAGCAGCTTAGATCGGGCAACGAGCTCCTACGAGCAGTACTTC. Translation gives CASSLDRATSSYEQYF.

In this sample, this clonotype turned up a few times. CDR3 residues: CASSLLLAGVGDTQYF. For the CDR3, the DNA is TGTGCCAGCAGCTTATTACTAGCGGGAGTTGGAGATACGCAGTATTTT. This chain joins TRBV11-3 and TRBJ2-3; 11 positions match TRBD2. From germline, CDR1 is SGHNT and CDR2 YENEEA. CDR3 length: 16 residues. The V segment lost 2 bases and the J segment 5 bases; nucleotides outside the gene matches: 6.

This clonotype was seen a few times. A read error may produce the germline difference seen at one junction end. The chain employs TRBV28 and TRBJ1-6; the match to TRBD1 covers 8 bases. This CDR3 region has 16 residues. In germline, CDR1 is MDHEN, CDR2 SYDVKM. In DNA, the CDR3 is TGTGCCAGCAGTTCCTCCGGGACAGGAGATAATTCACCCCCCCACTTT. Translating gives CASSSSGTGDNSPPHF.

V and J are TRBV5-6 and TRBJ2-1; no definite D call. The CDR3 length is 14 residues. Germline V gene sequence: CDR1 SGHDT, CDR2 YYEEEE. V lost 4 bases, J lost 8 bases, and 16 bases lay in between. The CDR3 DNA sequence: TGTGCCAGCAGCGATGACATGGTTGGGGATGAGCAGTTCTTC. This encodes CASSDDMVGDEQFF.

Only a few counts were recorded for this clonotype. The gene calls are TRBV7-8 and TRBJ2-3, with 16 bases fitting TRBD2. Germline lookup yields CDR1 SGHVS and CDR2 FQNEAQ. The CDR3 runs 17 residues. V lost 4 bases to trimming and J lost 3 bases; unmatched junction nucleotides: 4. CDR3 nucleotides: TGTGCCAGCAGCTCCCAGGGACTAGCGGGAGGGACAGATACGCAGTATTTT. Translated: CASSSQGLAGGTDTQYF.

The chain uses TRBV20-1 and TRBJ1-1, with TRBD1 matching 12 bases. Germline assignment: CDR1 DFQATT and CDR2 SNEGSKA (reference sequence). The V and J ends lost 3 bases and 12 bases, in that order; junction bases with no gene match: 5. This CDR3 is built from 12 residues. DNA for the CDR3: TGCAGTGCTAGTCCGGGACAGGGGGCGACTTTCTTT. It codes for CSASPGQGATFF.

This clonotype has only a few counts. This chain links TRBV12-3 or TRBV12-4 with TRBJ2-3, with D uncertain. CDR3 length: 13 residues. V lost 5 bases and J 4 bases, leaving 10 bases between the germline ends. DNA for the CDR3: TGTGCCAGCAGTAGGGCAGTCGCAGATACGCAGTATTTT. This translates into CASSRAVADTQYF.

A few counts support this clonotype. J is TRBJ2-1 and V is TRBV4-2; D possibly corresponds to TRBD1 (6 bases). CDR3 length: 16 amino acids. With 1 base removed from V and 8 bases from J, the gap between germline ends came to 18 bases. CDR1 and CDR2 from the germline V gene are LGHNA and YNFKEQ. The CDR3, as DNA: TGTGCCAGCAGCCAAGGAAGACTCGCGAAGGGGGATGAGCAGTTCTTC. Residues: CASSQGRLAKGDEQFF.

The rearrangement joins TRBV3-1 to TRBJ2-1; no reliable D call. V lost 5 bases to trimming and J lost 12 bases, with 14 bases between them. This CDR3 is built from 12 residues. From germline, CDR1 is LGHDT and CDR2 YNNKEL (reference sequence). The DNA for the CDR3 is TGTGCCAGCAGCAAAACTCCTAGTGGGCAGTTCTTC. It is translated as CASSKTPSGQFF.

As for this clonotype: A read error may explain this, as a much larger clone is one base away. The chain has TRBV4-3 and TRBJ2-4; no reliable D call. CDR3 size: 13 residues. Between the trimmed V and J ends, which lost 4 bases and 13 bases, there was a span of 17 bases. Germline CDR1 LGHNA, CDR2 YSLEER. The CDR3 region has the DNA TGCGCCAGCAGCCGGGATAAAACGAGTAAGCAGTACTTC. It yields the protein CASSRDKTSKQYF.

About this clonotype: A single base separates this from a much larger clone, so it may be a read error. This rearrangement joins TRBV20-1 to TRBJ1-1; no clear D. Trimming took off 7 bases at V and 1 base at J, with 7 bases between the two ends. Germline V gene sequence: CDR1 DFQATT, CDR2 SNEGSKA (reference sequence). CDR3 length: 11 residues. In DNA form, the CDR3 reads TGCAGTGGATACGAGAACACTGAAGCTTTCTTT. This gives the protein CSGYENTEAFF.

This clonotype was observed a few times. J is TRBJ2-7 and V is TRBV12-3 or TRBV12-4; D possibly corresponds to TRBD1 (6 bases). This CDR3 contains 14 residues. V gave up 4 bases and J gave up 0 bases, with 10 bases separating them. CDR3 bases: TGTGCCAGCAGTTCCAGGGGAAGCTCCTACGAGCAGTACTTC. This gives the protein CASSSRGSSYEQYF.

This clonotype was picked up a small number of times. As DNA, the CDR3 is TGTGCCAGCAGTGTAGGGCGGGAGTATAATGAGCAGTTCTTC. Amino acids: CASSVGREYNEQFF. This chain uses TRBV12-3 or TRBV12-4 with TRBJ2-1; 7 nucleotides agree with TRBD2. Germline trimming cut 5 bases from V and 7 bases from J; bases unmatched to any gene: 8. This CDR3 is 14 amino acids long.

To note about this clonotype: A much larger clone sits a single nucleotide away, making a read error possible. V is TRBV5-1 and J is TRBJ2-3; D call uncertain. CDR1 and CDR2 (germline): SGHRS, YFSETQ. V was clipped by 3 bases and J by 0 bases, with 14 bases between them. The CDR3 extends over 16 amino acids. In DNA, the CDR3 is TGCGCCAGCAGCTCCAGTACTTGCGGCAGCACAGATACGCAGTATTTT. It specifies CASSSSTCGSTDTQYF. The variable domain in full, completed from reference TRBV5-1 and TRBJ2-3, reads KAGVTQTPRYLIKTRGQQVTLSCSPISGHRSVSWYQQTPGQGLQFLFEYFSETQRNKGNFPGRFSGRQFSNSRSEMNVSTLELGDSALYLCASSSSTCGSTDTQYFGPGTRLTVL.

Note on this clonotype: This may be a read error, as it is one base from a much larger clone. The chain has TRBV24-1 and TRBJ2-1; TRBD2 matches at 14 bases. Per germline, CDR1 KGHDR and CDR2 SFDVKD. The CDR3 is 17 residues long. As DNA, the CDR3 is TGTGCCACCAGTGATGGAGGACTAGCGGGAGGCTACCATGAGCAGTTCTTC. Translation: CATSDGGLAGGYHEQFF.

The rearrangement uses TRBV3-1 and TRBJ2-5; no clear D. Germline CDR1 is LGHDT and CDR2 is YNNKEL (reference sequence). The CDR3 has 14 residues. Trimming took off 1 base at V and 4 bases at J, with 10 bases between the two ends. The CDR3 nucleotides are TGTGCCAGCAGCCAAGCGGCTACGTTAGAGACCCAGTACTTC. As protein: CASSQAATLETQYF.

V gene TRBV27 combines with J gene TRBJ2-1; possibly TRBD2 for D (6 bases). CDR1 and CDR2 from the germline V gene are MNHEY and SMNVEV (reference sequence). The V gene lost 5 bases and the J gene lost 9 bases, with 17 bases spanning the gap. This CDR3 region has 14 residues. In nucleotides, the CDR3 is TGTGCCAGCAGTCTGATCTCCGGGACTGCTGAGCAGTTCTTC. This encodes CASSLISGTAEQFF.

A note on this clonotype: At one end, the junction sequence differs from germline, possibly due to a read error. V gene TRBV7-9 combines with J gene TRBJ2-3; the match to TRBD2 covers 11 bases. This CDR3 region has 16 residues. Germline V lookup: CDR1 SEHNR, CDR2 FQNEAQ (reference sequence). CDR3 sequence: CASSSGLADYTDTRYF. The CDR3 nucleotides read TGTGCCAGCAGCTCGGGACTAGCGGATTACACAGATACGCGGTATTTT.

This clonotype is a singleton in its sample. Just one base apart from a much larger clone, this may be a read error. This CDR3 is CSVEPATGGQETQFF. The CDR3 coding sequence is TGCAGCGTTGAACCCGCGACAGGGGGCCAAGAGACCCAGTTCTTC. The V call is TRBV29-1, the J call TRBJ2-1, with TRBD1 matching 10 bases. This CDR3 is 15 amino acids long. Trimming removed 2 bases from V and 13 bases from J; junction bases left unmatched: 14. Germline values: CDR1 SQVTM, CDR2 ANQGSEA.

CDR3 sequence reads: CSAPVVYGYTF. CDR3 nucleotide sequence: TGCAGTGCCCCGGTTGTTTATGGCTACACCTTC. The rearrangement links TRBV20-1 to TRBJ1-2; no definite D call. Trimming stripped 6 bases from V and 5 bases from J, with 10 bases between. This CDR3 comprises 11 residues. Germline-derived CDR1 and CDR2 are DFQATT and SNEGSKA (reference sequence).

This rearrangement joins TRBV24-1 to TRBJ2-3; D possibly corresponds to TRBD1 (6 bases). The germline V and J ends were trimmed by 3 bases and 0 bases, with 18 bases remaining between them. The CDR3 consists of 18 residues. Germline V gene sequence: CDR1 KGHDR, CDR2 SFDVKD. The CDR3 DNA sequence: TGTGCCACCAGTGATCCCCGGGACATCCCAACTAGCACAGATACGCAGTATTTT. Translating it yields CATSDPRDIPTSTDTQYF.

The chain is built from TRBV12-3 or TRBV12-4 and TRBJ1-4; D is unclear. The CDR3 covers 14 residues. The V end lost 1 base, the J end lost 8 bases, and 11 bases lay between the germline ends. The CDR3 loop is CASSLVGGREKLFF. The CDR3, as DNA: TGTGCCAGCAGTTTAGTCGGAGGAAGAGAAAAACTGTTTTTT.

The V and J genes are TRBV20-1 and TRBJ2-1; 7 bases fit TRBD1. The CDR3 loop spans 15 amino acids. V lost 6 bases, J lost 5 bases, and 13 bases stayed unmatched. Per the germline V gene, CDR1 is DFQATT and CDR2 is SNEGSKA (reference sequence). The CDR3 region has the DNA TGCAGTGCGATCTCTGACAGGGACAATAACAATGAGCAGTTCTTC. The encoded protein is CSAISDRDNNNEQFF.

This clonotype was recorded many times. This sequence joins TRBV7-2 and TRBJ2-3; unclear D gene. The ends were cut back, 4 bases at V and 4 bases at J, with 6 bases in the middle. The CDR3 has 12 residues. Germline V gene sequence: CDR1 SGHTA, CDR2 FQGNSA. This CDR3 reads CASSSVPDTQYF. DNA of the CDR3: TGTGCCAGCAGCTCCGTTCCAGATACGCAGTATTTT.

The chain links TRBV29-1 to TRBJ1-2, with D uncertain. V lost 6 bases and J 1 base, leaving 6 bases between the germline ends. The CDR3 runs to 11 residues. Germline V gene data show CDR1 as SQVTM and CDR2 as ANQGSEA. The CDR3, as DNA: TGCAGCGTGTGGGGTAACTATGGCTACACCTTC. As protein: CSVWGNYGYTF.

This clonotype was found many times. The rearrangement links TRBV2 to TRBJ2-1; 14 positions match TRBD2. With V trimmed by 8 bases and J by 4 bases, 1 base remained unmatched. The CDR3 contains 14 residues. The germline V gene encodes CDR1 SNHLY and CDR2 FYNNEI. CDR3 DNA sequence: TGTGCCAGCGGGACTAGCGGGGGATACAATGAGCAGTTCTTC. Translating it yields CASGTSGGYNEQFF.